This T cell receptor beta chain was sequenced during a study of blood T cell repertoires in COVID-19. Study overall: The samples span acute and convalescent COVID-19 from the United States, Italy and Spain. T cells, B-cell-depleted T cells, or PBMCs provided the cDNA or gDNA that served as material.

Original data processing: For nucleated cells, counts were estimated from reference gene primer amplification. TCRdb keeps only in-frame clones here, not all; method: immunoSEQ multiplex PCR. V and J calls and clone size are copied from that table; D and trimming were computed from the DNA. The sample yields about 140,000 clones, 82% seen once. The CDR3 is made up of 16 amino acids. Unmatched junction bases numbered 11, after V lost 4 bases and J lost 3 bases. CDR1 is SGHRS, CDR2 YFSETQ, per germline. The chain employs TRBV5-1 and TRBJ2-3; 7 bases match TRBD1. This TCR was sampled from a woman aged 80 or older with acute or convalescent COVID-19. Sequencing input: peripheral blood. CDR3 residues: CASSERAGGSTDTQYF. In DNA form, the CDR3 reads TGCGCCAGCAGCGAGAGGGCAGGGGGTTCGACAGATACGCAGTATTTT.